This T cell receptor (beta chain) was observed in a study of shared clonotypes between healthy human individuals. Generated by immunoSEQ multiplex PCR, the TCRdb table keeps only in-frame clones and is missing some. The table shows about 600,000 clones, with around 81% occurring only once. Trimming left V 1 base short and J 5 bases short, with 12 bases between. The CDR3 runs to 14 residues. Germline values: CDR1 SGHAT, CDR2 FQNNGV. Free of recent acute infections or vaccinations, the donors were healthy HIV-negative adults. This chain links TRBV11-2 with TRBJ2-7; D is possibly TRBD2 (6 bases). This clonotype was obtained from a woman aged 40 to 50 in good health. Some clones in this sample may be carry-over from other donors' samples. The sequencing sample was made of PBMCs. CDR3 sequence (DNA): TGTGCCAGCAGCTTAGCGGGAGTGCTAGACGAGCAGTACTTC. Protein sequence: CASSLAGVLDEQYF.